This T cell receptor beta chain stems from a study of T cell repertoires in cytomegalovirus infection. Study summary: CMV epitopes that were recently identified and HLA-C-restricted were used alongside well-studied HLA-B-restricted ones. Indications came from public TCR beta signatures; they pointed to CMV infection and to a matching HLA type. Study-wide points: Adding up the frequency of public TCR beta families identified people who carried CMV plus the relevant HLA. The ex vivo response was dominated by HLA-C-restricted CMV-specific TCR beta clonotypes.

TCRdb used MiXCR to reprocess the reads, holding one entry per CDR3 protein. The top ten hold approximately 93% of the sample, which has around 85,000 distinct CDR3 sequences, roughly half seen once. A few counts support this clonotype. The antigen is not known. V shed 2 bases and J shed 10 bases, with 21 bases lying between them. Germline loops: CDR1 DFQATT, CDR2 SNEGSKA (reference sequence). The CDR3 loop spans 15 amino acids. Sequenced material: CD8+ T cells from cultured PBMCs, taken from culture after CMV antigen stimulation. This chain connects TRBV20-1 to TRBJ2-1, with D perhaps being TRBD1 or TRBD2 (5 bases each). The sequence came from a human donor in good health (CMV status not recorded). Some clones in this sample may be carry-over from other donors' samples. CDR3 sequence: CSARRRDPPWGEQFF. CDR3 DNA: TGCAGTGCTAGACGCCGGGACCCACCGTGGGGAGAGCAGTTCTTC.